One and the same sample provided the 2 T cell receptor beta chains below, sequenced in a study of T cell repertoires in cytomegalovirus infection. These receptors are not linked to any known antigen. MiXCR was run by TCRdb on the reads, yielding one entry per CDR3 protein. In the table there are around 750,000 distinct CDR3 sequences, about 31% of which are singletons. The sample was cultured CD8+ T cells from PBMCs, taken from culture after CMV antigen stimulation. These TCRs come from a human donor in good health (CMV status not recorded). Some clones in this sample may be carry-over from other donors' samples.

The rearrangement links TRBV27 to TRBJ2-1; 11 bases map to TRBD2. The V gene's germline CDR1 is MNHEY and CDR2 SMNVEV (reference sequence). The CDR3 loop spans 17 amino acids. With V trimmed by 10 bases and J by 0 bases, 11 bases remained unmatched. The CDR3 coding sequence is TGTGCCACTTCCGGGACTAGCGGATCCCACTCCTACAATGAGCAGTTCTTC. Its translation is CATSGTSGSHSYNEQFF.

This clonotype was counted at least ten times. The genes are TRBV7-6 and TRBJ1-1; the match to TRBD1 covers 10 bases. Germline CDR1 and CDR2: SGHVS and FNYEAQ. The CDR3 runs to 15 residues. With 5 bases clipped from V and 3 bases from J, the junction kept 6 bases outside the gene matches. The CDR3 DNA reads TGTGCCAGCAGCGGGACAGGGGTCGTGGACACTGAAGCTTTCTTT. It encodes CASSGTGVVDTEAFF. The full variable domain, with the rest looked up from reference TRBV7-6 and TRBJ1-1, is GAGVSQSPRYKVTKRGQDVALRCDPISGHVSLYWYRQALGQGPEFLTYFNYEAQQDKSGLPNDRFSAERPEGSISTLTIQRTEQRDSAMYRCASSGTGVVDTEAFFGQGTRLTVV.